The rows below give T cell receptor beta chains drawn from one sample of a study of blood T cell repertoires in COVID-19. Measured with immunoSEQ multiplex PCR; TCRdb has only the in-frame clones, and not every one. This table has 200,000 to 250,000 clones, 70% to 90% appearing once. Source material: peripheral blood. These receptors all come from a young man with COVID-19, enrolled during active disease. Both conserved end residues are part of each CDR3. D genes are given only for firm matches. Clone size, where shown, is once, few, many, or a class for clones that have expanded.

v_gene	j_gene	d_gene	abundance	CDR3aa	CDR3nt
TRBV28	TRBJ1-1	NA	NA	CASSLLVSGTEAFF	TGTGCCAGCAGTTTATTGGTGTCCGGGACTGAAGCTTTCTTT
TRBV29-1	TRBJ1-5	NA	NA	CSVRGSNNQPQHF	TGCAGCGTAAGGGGCTCCAACAATCAGCCCCAGCATTTT
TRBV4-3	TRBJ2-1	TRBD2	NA	CASSQSFGGDNEQFF	TGCGCCAGCAGCCAAAGTTTCGGGGGGGACAATGAGCAGTTCTTC
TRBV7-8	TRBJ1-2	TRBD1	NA	CASSPGQGNYGYTF	TGTGCCAGCAGCCCCGGACAGGGGAACTATGGCTACACCTTC
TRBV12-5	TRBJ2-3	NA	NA	CASGLVRKGHLLAETDTQYF	TGTGCTAGTGGTTTGGTACGAAAGGGACACCTTCTCGCAGAGACAGATACGCAGTATTTT
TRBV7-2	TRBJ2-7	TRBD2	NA	CASSFTSGSHYEQYF	TGTGCCAGCAGCTTTACTAGCGGGAGCCACTACGAGCAGTACTTC
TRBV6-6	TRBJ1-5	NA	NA	CASSYSNIPNQPQHF	TGTGCCAGCAGTTACTCAAACATCCCCAATCAGCCCCAGCATTTT
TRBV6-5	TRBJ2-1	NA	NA	CASSSGDEQFF	TGTGCCAGCAGTTCCGGGGATGAGCAGTTCTTC
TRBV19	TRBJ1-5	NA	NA	CASSIGDTHQPQHF	TGTGCCAGTAGTATTGGGGACACCCATCAGCCCCAGCATTTT
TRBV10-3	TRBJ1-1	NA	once	CAISGGAGDEAFF	TGTGCCATCAGTGGGGGCGCGGGGGATGAAGCTTTCTTT
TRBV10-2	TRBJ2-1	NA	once	CASGEVVGGNEQFF	TGCGCCAGCGGCGAGGTAGTAGGAGGGAATGAGCAGTTCTTC
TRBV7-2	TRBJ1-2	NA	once	CASSSGHRPVLSNYGYTF	TGTGCCAGCAGCTCGGGACATAGACCTGTTCTTAGTAACTATGGCTACACCTTC
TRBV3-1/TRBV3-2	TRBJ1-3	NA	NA	CASSPRLDTIYF	TGTGCCAGCAGCCCGAGGCTGGACACCATATATTTT
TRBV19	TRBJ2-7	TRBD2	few	CASSRERGRNEQYF	TGTGCCAGTAGTCGGGAGCGGGGGAGGAACGAGCAGTACTTC
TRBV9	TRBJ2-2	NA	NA	CASSVGQGNTGELFF	TGTGCCAGCAGCGTAGGGCAGGGGAACACCGGGGAGCTGTTTTTT
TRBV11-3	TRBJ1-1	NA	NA	CASSWTVNTEAFF	TGTGCCAGCAGCTGGACAGTTAACACTGAAGCTTTCTTT
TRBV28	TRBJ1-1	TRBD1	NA	CASSPTGGYTEAFF	TGTGCCAGCAGTCCGACAGGGGGCTACACTGAAGCTTTCTTT
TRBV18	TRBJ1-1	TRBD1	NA	CASYPGTGMTEAFF	TGTGCCAGCTACCCCGGGACAGGGATGACTGAAGCTTTCTTT
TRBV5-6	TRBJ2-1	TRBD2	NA	CASSPLAGVTYNEQFF	TGTGCCAGCAGCCCCCTAGCGGGAGTAACCTACAATGAGCAGTTCTTC
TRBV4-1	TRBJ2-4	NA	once	CASSPTAAGAKNIQYF	TGCGCCAGCAGCCCAACCGCAGCGGGAGCCAAAAACATTCAGTACTTC
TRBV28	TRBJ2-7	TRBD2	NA	CASSLSGRGVSEQYF	TGTGCCAGCAGTTTATCCGGTCGGGGGGTTAGCGAGCAGTACTTC
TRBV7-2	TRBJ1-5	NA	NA	CASSPTTDQPQHF	TGTGCCAGCAGCCCTACCACAGATCAGCCCCAGCATTTT
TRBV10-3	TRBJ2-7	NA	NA	CAIRDSFGYEQYF	TGTGCCATCAGGGACAGCTTCGGTTACGAGCAGTACTTC
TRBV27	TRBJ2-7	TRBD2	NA	CASREVSGTYEQYF	TGTGCCAGCAGGGAAGTTAGCGGGACCTACGAGCAGTACTTC
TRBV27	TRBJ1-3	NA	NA	CASSLTFASSGNTIYF	TGTGCCAGCAGTTTAACGTTCGCGAGCTCTGGAAACACCATATATTTT
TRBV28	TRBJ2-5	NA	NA	CASKVKEPRETQYF	TGTGCCAGCAAAGTCAAGGAGCCCCGAGAGACCCAGTACTTC
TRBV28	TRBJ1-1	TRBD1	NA	CASVTGANTEAFF	TGTGCCAGCGTCACAGGGGCGAACACTGAAGCTTTCTTT
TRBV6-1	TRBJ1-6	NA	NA	CASSEWRWVSDSPLHF	TGTGCCAGCAGTGAATGGAGATGGGTGTCCGATTCACCCCTCCACTTT
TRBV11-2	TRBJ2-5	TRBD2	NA	CASSLGASGEQETQYF	TGTGCCAGCAGCTTAGGGGCTAGCGGGGAGCAAGAGACCCAGTACTTC
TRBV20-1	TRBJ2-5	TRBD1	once	CSASGIVVGTGGFLETQYF	TGCAGTGCGAGTGGAATAGTAGTCGGGACAGGGGGCTTCTTGGAGACCCAGTACTTC
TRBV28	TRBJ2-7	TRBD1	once	CASGLDRDSYEQYF	TGTGCCAGCGGTTTGGACAGGGATTCCTACGAGCAGTACTTC
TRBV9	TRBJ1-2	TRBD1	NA	CASSAVGSGQGLANYGYTF	TGTGCCAGCAGCGCCGTGGGGTCGGGACAGGGATTAGCTAACTATGGCTACACCTTC
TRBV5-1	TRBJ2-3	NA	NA	CASSWETGHRYTQYF	TGCGCCAGCAGCTGGGAGACAGGCCACAGATATACGCAGTATTTT
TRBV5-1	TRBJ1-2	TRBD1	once	CASSHGQDYGYTF	TGCGCCAGCAGCCACGGACAGGACTATGGCTACACCTTC
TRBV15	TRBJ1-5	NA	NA	CATSRDIIGTQPQHF	TGTGCCACCAGCAGAGATATAATCGGGACACAGCCCCAGCATTTT
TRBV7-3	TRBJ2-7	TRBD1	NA	CASSLFLGQQYEQYF	TGTGCCAGCAGCTTATTTTTGGGACAGCAATACGAGCAGTACTTC
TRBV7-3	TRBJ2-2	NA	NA	CASSAIASTGELFF	TGTGCCAGCAGCGCAATAGCAAGCACCGGGGAGCTGTTTTTT
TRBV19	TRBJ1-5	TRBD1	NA	CASSPTGFQPQHF	TGTGCCAGTAGTCCGACAGGGTTTCAGCCCCAGCATTTT
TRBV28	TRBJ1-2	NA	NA	CASSQYGYTF	TGTGCCAGCAGCCAATATGGCTACACCTTC
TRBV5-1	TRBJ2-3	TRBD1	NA	CASSFGQGTDTQYF	TGCGCCAGCAGCTTTGGACAGGGAACAGATACGCAGTATTTT
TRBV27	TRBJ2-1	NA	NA	CASRRSSPNEQFF	TGTGCCAGCAGGCGGTCGTCTCCGAATGAGCAGTTCTTC
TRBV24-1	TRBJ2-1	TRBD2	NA	CATSDSFSGRENNEQFF	TGTGCCACCAGTGATTCGTTTAGCGGGAGGGAAAACAATGAGCAGTTCTTC
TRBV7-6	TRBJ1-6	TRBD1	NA	CASSIGTGGSSYNSPLHF	TGTGCCAGCAGCATCGGGACAGGGGGTAGCTCCTATAATTCACCCCTCCACTTT
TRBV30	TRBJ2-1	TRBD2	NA	CAWIKASGSSYNEQFF	TGTGCCTGGATAAAGGCTAGCGGGAGCTCCTACAATGAGCAGTTCTTC
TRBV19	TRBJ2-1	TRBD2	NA	CASSIRAAGGYNNEQFF	TGTGCCAGTAGTATACGGGCGGCGGGGGGGTATAACAATGAGCAGTTCTTC
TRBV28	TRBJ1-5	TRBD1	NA	CASREVGRTGTGVGNQPQHF	TGTGCCAGCAGGGAAGTTGGACGTACCGGGACAGGGGTCGGCAATCAGCCCCAGCATTTT
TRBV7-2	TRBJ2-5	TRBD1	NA	CASSLYGAGGTETQYF	TGTGCCAGCAGCTTATACGGAGCAGGGGGCACAGAGACCCAGTACTTC
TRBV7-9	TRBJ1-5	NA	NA	CASSQSRSNQPQHF	TGTGCCAGCAGCCAATCCAGGAGCAATCAGCCCCAGCATTTT
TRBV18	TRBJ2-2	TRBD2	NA	CASSPAGLAGGVGELFF	TGTGCCAGCTCTCCGGCCGGACTAGCGGGAGGAGTCGGGGAGCTGTTTTTT
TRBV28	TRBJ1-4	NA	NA	CASSREGEKLFF	TGTGCCAGCAGTAGGGAGGGGGAAAAACTGTTTTTT
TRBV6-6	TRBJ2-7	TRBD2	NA	CASSPTSGASYEQYF	TGTGCCAGCAGTCCCACTAGCGGGGCCTCCTACGAGCAGTACTTC
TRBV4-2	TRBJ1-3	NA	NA	CASSQTAGGNTIYF	TGTGCCAGCAGCCAGACGGCGGGAGGAAACACCATATATTTT
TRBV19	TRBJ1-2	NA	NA	CASSPIGNAGSNYGYTF	TGTGCCAGTAGTCCCATCGGCAACGCGGGATCTAACTATGGCTACACCTTC
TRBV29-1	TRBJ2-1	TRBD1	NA	CSVARTGLGHNEQFF	TGCAGCGTTGCCCGGACAGGATTGGGGCACAATGAGCAGTTCTTC
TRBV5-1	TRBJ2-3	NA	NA	CASSLGSTSTDTQYF	TGCGCCAGCAGCTTGGGGTCAACTAGCACAGATACGCAGTATTTT